This TCR beta chain was recovered during a study of shared clonotypes between healthy human individuals. Regarding the study as a whole: The low donor count limited represented genetic and exposure-history diversity.

Produced via immunoSEQ multiplex PCR; TCRdb's table is partial and in-frame only. The data hold about 2,200,000 clones, with 90% to 95% observed a single time. Naive CD8 cells lacked CD45RO, underwent positive selection for CCR7 and left out terminally differentiated effector memory CD45RA+ cells. Concerning this clone: What it recognizes is unknown.

This sequence was found in a young man in good health. Some clones in this sample may be carry-over from other donors' samples. Source material: naive CD8+ T cells from PBMCs.

The CDR3 region is CASSPESPYEQYF. The CDR3 nucleotides read TGTGCCAGCAGCCCGGAATCTCCCTACGAGCAGTACTTC. This chain links TRBV14 with TRBJ2-7, with D unclear. Trimming cost V 4 bases and J 2 bases, with 9 bases left between them. In germline, CDR1 is SGHDN, CDR2 FVKESK. CDR3 length equals 13 residues.